This passage covers 7 T cell receptor beta chains from one sample sequenced in a study of blood T cell repertoires in COVID-19. The method was immunoSEQ multiplex PCR; TCRdb's version includes in-frame clones alone and lacks a portion of them. The sample consists of fewer than 130,000 clones, around 80% of them appearing once. The sample taken for sequencing was peripheral blood. Receptor source: a woman older than 75 with acute or convalescent COVID-19.

V and J are TRBV11-2 and TRBJ2-2; D is unresolved. The V and J ends lost 4 bases and 0 bases respectively, with 9 bases between them. This CDR3 has 15 amino acids. Germline CDR1 reads SGHAT; CDR2 reads FQNNGV. The CDR3 sequence: CASSSWAANTGELFF. DNA of the CDR3: TGTGCCAGCAGCTCCTGGGCCGCGAACACCGGGGAGCTGTTTTTT.

J is TRBJ2-7 and V is TRBV5-6, with a possible D match to TRBD2 (5 bases). CDR3 length: 16 residues. Germline V gene sequence: CDR1 SGHDT, CDR2 YYEEEE. The V gene lost 0 bases and the J gene lost 2 bases, with 15 bases spanning the gap. CDR3 region: CASSLDSARPTYEQYF. The CDR3 nucleotides read TGTGCCAGCAGCTTGGATAGCGCCAGGCCTACCTACGAGCAGTACTTC.

This chain joins TRBV7-9 and TRBJ2-7; 9 bases are a match to TRBD1. Germline V gives CDR1 SEHNR, CDR2 FQNEAQ (reference sequence). The CDR3 sequence is 15 residues long. V lost 6 bases and J lost 3; bases outside the gene matches: 9. The CDR3 coding sequence is TGTGCCAGCAGTCCCAGCGGGACAGGGTTCTACGAGCAGTACTTC. Translation gives CASSPSGTGFYEQYF. Drawing the rest from reference TRBV7-9 and TRBJ2-7, the complete variable domain is DTGVSQNPRHKITKRGQNVTFRCDPISEHNRLYWYRQTLGQGPEFLTYFQNEAQLEKSRLLSDRFSAERPKGSFSTLEIQRTEQGDSAMYLCASSPSGTGFYEQYFGPGTRLTVT.

A single count supports this clone. This chain uses TRBV5-1 with TRBJ1-5, with D perhaps TRBD1 (5 bases). CDR3 length: 14 amino acids. CDR1 and CDR2 (germline): SGHRS, YFSETQ. Trimming removed 2 bases from V and 7 bases from J, with 13 bases in between. This chain's CDR3 is CASSFGGEGQPQHF. As DNA, the CDR3 is TGCGCCAGCAGCTTCGGGGGGGAAGGGCAGCCCCAGCATTTT.

The CDR3 bases are TGTGCCAGCAGCCAGGAGAACCAGGGGAACACTGAAGCTTTCTTT. Translation: CASSQENQGNTEAFF. The chain has TRBV4-2 and TRBJ1-1; D is perhaps TRBD1 (5 bases). Germline values: CDR1 LGHNA, CDR2 YNFKEQ. Trimming pared 3 bases from V and 1 base from J, leaving 12 bases between. This CDR3 region has 15 residues.

The chain uses TRBV5-4 and TRBJ2-7; the match to TRBD2 covers 9 bases. The CDR3 length is 15 residues. CDR1 SGHNT and CDR2 YYREEE come from the germline V gene (reference sequence). Germline trimming cut 0 bases from V and 3 bases from J; bases unmatched to any gene: 4. CDR3 loop: CASSLAQRGVYEQYF. CDR3 bases: TGTGCCAGCAGCTTGGCCCAGCGGGGGGTCTACGAGCAGTACTTC.

The chain's CDR3 is CASWTVPGGTDTQYF. The CDR3 DNA follows: TGCGCCAGCTGGACAGTCCCTGGAGGCACAGATACGCAGTATTTT. The chain uses TRBV5-1 and TRBJ2-3; D might be TRBD1 (6 bases). The germline CDR1 and CDR2 sequences are SGHRS and YFSETQ. Trimming left V 7 bases short and J 1 base short, with 16 bases between. The length of the CDR3 is 15 residues.